The 30 T cell receptor beta chains in this list originate from one sample, sequenced in a study of blood T cells in healthy people across ages. Next came a second PCR, run for about 7 to 12 cycles, which used a sample-barcoded 5' primer along with a J-beta primer mix. TCRdb re-derived calls from the 5' RACE reads in MiXCR, one entry per CDR3 protein. The repertoire includes more than 750,000 distinct CDR3 sequences, approximately 32% of them detected once, and 10% sits in the top ten. In addition, the sample was reused for a study of T cells of mothers and their children.

The sample comprised blood. Every receptor here comes from a woman in her 40s in good health.

V is TRBV5-1 and J is TRBJ1-2; 7 bases are shared with TRBD1. V shed 5 bases and J 0 bases; nucleotides not matched to a gene: 4. This CDR3 spans 14 amino acids. Germline V gives CDR1 SGHRS, CDR2 YFSETQ. As DNA, the CDR3 is TGCGCCAGCAGTCACGACAGGGCTAACTATGGCTACACCTTC. This codes for CASSHDRANYGYTF. Using reference TRBV5-1 and TRBJ1-2 for the parts outside the CDR3, the full variable domain is KAGVTQTPRYLIKTRGQQVTLSCSPISGHRSVSWYQQTPGQGLQFLFEYFSETQRNKGNFPGRFSGRQFSNSRSEMNVSTLELGDSALYLCASSHDRANYGYTFGSGTRLTVV.

The chain carries TRBV28 and TRBJ1-2; D might be TRBD1 (5 bases). The germline gives CDR1 MDHEN, CDR2 SYDVKM. The CDR3 has 15 amino acids. V gave up 6 bases and J gave up 4 bases, with 18 bases separating them. CDR3 DNA: TGTGCCAGCAGCCGCGGTCACCGGGGGACCTATGGCTACACCTTC. It translates to CASSRGHRGTYGYTF.

The chain has TRBV7-2 and TRBJ2-5; D gene uncertain. CDR3 size: 16 residues. With 1 base removed from V and 5 bases from J, the gap between germline ends came to 17 bases. Germline V gene sequence: CDR1 SGHTA, CDR2 FQGNSA. DNA of the CDR3: TGTGCCAGCAGCTTAGTATTTGGCGGCTTTGGGGAGACCCAGTACTTC. It translates to CASSLVFGGFGETQYF.

In this sample, this clonotype turned up many times. J is TRBJ2-5 and V is TRBV11-2; the D gene is possibly TRBD2 (6 bases). CDR1 and CDR2 from the germline V gene are SGHAT and FQNNGV. Trimming shortened V by 4 bases and J by 0 bases, and 18 bases separated the two germline ends. The CDR3 spans 17 residues. DNA for the CDR3: TGTGCCAGCAGCTCAGTAGCGGTGGGCGTGTACCAAGAGACCCAGTACTTC. It specifies CASSSVAVGVYQETQYF.

This clonotype was seen at least ten times. The V and J genes are TRBV20-1 and TRBJ2-1; the D gene is possibly TRBD1 (6 bases). Deletions cut 3 bases from V and 8 bases from J, with 17 bases between. The germline CDR1 and CDR2 sequences are DFQATT and SNEGSKA (reference sequence). The CDR3 loop spans 14 amino acids. For the CDR3, the DNA is TGCAGTGCTAGCTATGGCTTGGGGGCGGATGAGCAGTTCTTC. Residues: CSASYGLGADEQFF.

V and J are TRBV5-1 and TRBJ2-5; D perhaps matches TRBD2 (7 bases). V lost 4 bases to trimming and J lost 5 bases, with 21 bases between them. This CDR3 region has 16 residues. Germline V gene data show CDR1 as SGHRS and CDR2 as YFSETQ. The CDR3 DNA is TGCGCCAGCAGCCCTATAGGGGGGGGGCGCTGGGAGACCCAGTACTTC. It yields the protein CASSPIGGGRWETQYF. The full variable domain, its missing parts supplied by reference TRBV5-1 and TRBJ2-5, is KAGVTQTPRYLIKTRGQQVTLSCSPISGHRSVSWYQQTPGQGLQFLFEYFSETQRNKGNFPGRFSGRQFSNSRSEMNVSTLELGDSALYLCASSPIGGGRWETQYFGPGTRLLVL.

This clonotype was seen repeatedly, ten times or more. The genes are TRBV7-3 and TRBJ2-5; tentative D call: TRBD2 (5 bases). This CDR3 region has 16 residues. Trimming shortened V by 2 bases and J by 4 bases, and 17 bases separated the two germline ends. Germline loops: CDR1 SGHTA, CDR2 FQGTGA. CDR3 amino acids: CASSLSGPPGRETQYF. The DNA of the CDR3 is TGTGCCAGCAGCTTATCAGGACCGCCGGGGAGAGAGACCCAGTACTTC.

This clonotype came up a few times. The rearrangement joins TRBV4-3 to TRBJ1-1, with a weak D call TRBD1 (6 bases). V was shortened by 0 bases and J by 8 bases, with 16 bases between the two germline ends. The length of the CDR3 is 15 residues. CDR1 is LGHNA, CDR2 YSLEER, per germline. Written as DNA, the CDR3 is TGCGCCAGCAGCCAAGATTGGGGACAAAATCAAGAAGCTTTCTTT. It is translated as CASSQDWGQNQEAFF.

This clonotype was detected only a few times. This chain uses TRBV29-1 with TRBJ2-2; D call uncertain. The CDR3 has 13 residues. V was shortened by 3 bases and J by 1 base, with 6 bases between the two germline ends. In germline, CDR1 is SQVTM, CDR2 ANQGSEA. The CDR3 DNA reads TGCAGCGTTGAGGTTATGAACACCGGGGAGCTGTTTTTT. Its protein is CSVEVMNTGELFF.

This clonotype was detected only a few times. The J gene is TRBJ1-2, the V gene TRBV7-9; D perhaps matches TRBD1 (6 bases). CDR3 length: 13 residues. Germline values: CDR1 SEHNR, CDR2 FQNEAQ (reference sequence). Trimming shortened V by 4 bases and J by 8 bases, and 14 bases separated the two germline ends. The CDR3 nucleotides read TGTGCCAGCAGCTCCTACAGGGCCGGAGGCTACACCTTC. Protein sequence: CASSSYRAGGYTF.

The table lists this clonotype with many counts. The genes are TRBV7-2 and TRBJ2-5, with D unclear. The V end lost 2 bases, the J end lost 10 bases, and 11 bases lay between the germline ends. The CDR3 runs to 12 residues. Germline V gene data show CDR1 as SGHTA and CDR2 as FQGNSA. Here the CDR3 DNA reads TGTGCCAGCAGCTTAACGGGTAGGAACCAGTACTTC. Residues: CASSLTGRNQYF.

This chain joins TRBV12-5 and TRBJ2-5, with TRBD2 matching over 7 bases. The CDR3 spans 12 residues. Germline loops: CDR1 LGHNT, CDR2 FRNRAP. Germline trimming cut 9 bases from V and 3 bases from J; bases unmatched to any gene: 4. CDR3 sequence reads: CARAGDEETQYF. CDR3 nucleotide sequence: TGTGCTAGGGCGGGGGATGAAGAGACCCAGTACTTC.

The chain combines TRBV2 with TRBJ2-2, with TRBD1 matching 7 bases. The germline gives CDR1 SNHLY, CDR2 FYNNEI. The V gene end was trimmed by 9 bases and the J gene end by 7 bases; junction bases not matched to a gene: 8. CDR3 length equals 13 residues. CDR3 DNA: TGTGCCAGTAGACAACAGGGGTACGGGGAGCTGTTTTTT. Protein: CASRQQGYGELFF.

In this sample, this clonotype turned up a few times. The chain is built from TRBV20-1 and TRBJ2-3, with D hard to call. CDR1 and CDR2 (germline): DFQATT, SNEGSKA (reference sequence). Trimming took 5 bases from V and 0 from J, leaving 12 bases between them. The CDR3 runs to 14 residues. CDR3 nucleotides: TGCAGTGCTTCCCTGGTCTCTAGCACAGATACGCAGTATTTT. Translated: CSASLVSSTDTQYF.

This chain links TRBV6-5 with TRBJ1-4; weak D call: TRBD1 (5 bases). V gave up 6 bases and J gave up 2 bases, with 16 bases separating them. CDR1 is MNHEY and CDR2 is SVGAGI in the germline V gene. The CDR3 sequence is 16 residues long. CDR3 in DNA: TGTGCCAGCAGCTATCGGCAGGGTTTGACTAATGAAAAACTGTTTTTT. This codes for CASSYRQGLTNEKLFF.

This clonotype was recorded a few times. Mismatch with germline at one junction end may stem from a read error. The chain employs TRBV4-1 and TRBJ1-2, with D unresolved. The CDR3 is made up of 15 amino acids. In germline, CDR1 is MGHRA, CDR2 YSYEKL. The CDR3 DNA follows: TGCGCCAGCAGCCAAGCGGGCCAGGCTAACTATGGCTACATCTTC. It encodes CASSQAGQANYGYIF.

The chain joins TRBV21-1 to TRBJ1-2. TRBV21-1 is tagged as a pseudogene. There are 13 residues in the CDR3. The CDR3 sequence: CASSKDLRARHTF. The CDR3 nucleotides read TGTGCCAGCAGCAAAGACCTTAGGGCTCGCCACACCTTC.

The chain employs TRBV5-5 and TRBJ1-5; D is unclear. This CDR3 has 15 amino acids. Germline CDR1 reads SGHKS; CDR2 reads YYEKEE (reference sequence). Between the trimmed V and J ends, which lost 6 bases and 4 bases, there was a span of 17 bases. CDR3 sequence: CASIEDGRVNQPQHF. DNA for the CDR3: TGTGCCAGCATCGAGGACGGGCGGGTAAATCAGCCCCAGCATTTT.

This sequence joins TRBV6-5 and TRBJ1-1, with 7 positions matching TRBD1. V was pared by 6 bases and J by 1 base, with 11 bases of the junction left unmatched. The CDR3 extends over 16 amino acids. Germline values: CDR1 MNHEY, CDR2 SVGAGI. CDR3 sequence (DNA): TGTGCCAGCAGCTACCAGGCCAGGGGGACGAACACTGAAGCTTTCTTT. Protein: CASSYQARGTNTEAFF.

Only a few counts were recorded for this clonotype. The chain combines TRBV20-1 with TRBJ1-2; D may be TRBD1 (5 bases). This CDR3 has 16 residues. The germline V gene encodes CDR1 DFQATT and CDR2 SNEGSKA (reference sequence). V was pared by 2 bases and J by 0 bases, with 16 bases between. In DNA, the CDR3 is TGCAGTGCTAGACCCCCCTGGCAGGACACTAACTATGGCTACACCTTC. Its translation is CSARPPWQDTNYGYTF.

The genes are TRBV5-1 and TRBJ2-1; D uncertain. Germline CDR1 SGHRS, CDR2 YFSETQ. This CDR3 has 16 amino acids. V was trimmed by 2 bases and J by 0 bases, leaving 12 bases between them. The CDR3 region has the DNA TGCGCCAGCAGCTTTGACTCGTGGGGCTCCTACAATGAGCAGTTCTTC. Translation gives CASSFDSWGSYNEQFF.

In this sample, this clonotype turned up many times. The chain joins TRBV7-2 to TRBJ2-1; 11 bases match TRBD2. Germline V gives CDR1 SGHTA, CDR2 FQGNSA. The CDR3 length is 15 residues. V lost 6 bases, J lost 4 bases, and 5 bases stayed unmatched. The CDR3 reads CASSLLAGDYNEQFF. The CDR3 DNA follows: TGTGCCAGCAGTCTACTAGCGGGGGATTACAATGAGCAGTTCTTC.

V usage is TRBV7-9 and J usage is TRBJ2-1; 9 nucleotides align to TRBD2. Germline V gene lookup returns CDR1 SEHNR and CDR2 FQNEAQ (reference sequence). CDR3 length equals 16 residues. Losses at the gene ends were 1 base for V and 3 bases for J; bases not matched to a gene: 4. The CDR3 here is CASSLDAGGNYNEQFF. The CDR3 DNA sequence: TGTGCCAGCAGCTTAGACGCGGGGGGGAACTACAATGAGCAGTTCTTC.

The V and J genes are TRBV27 and TRBJ1-3; perhaps TRBD1 as D (6 bases). The CDR3 runs 18 residues. V gave up 2 bases and J gave up 0 bases, with 17 bases separating them. In germline, CDR1 is MNHEY, CDR2 SMNVEV (reference sequence). The CDR3 sequence: CASSLHGQSQYSGNTIYF. CDR3 in DNA: TGTGCCAGCAGTTTACATGGACAGTCCCAATACTCTGGAAACACCATATATTTT.

A note on this clonotype: A junction end diverges from the germline sequence, so it may reflect a read error. The chain couples TRBV7-7 to TRBJ2-5; TRBD1 might be the D (5 bases). The CDR3 has 14 residues. Germline loops: CDR1 SSHAT, CDR2 FNYEAQ (reference sequence). CDR3: CATSPAGLQETQDF. In nucleotides, the CDR3 is TGTGCTACCAGCCCTGCAGGGCTTCAAGAGACCCAGGACTTC.

This clonotype showed up just a few times. The genes are TRBV7-2 and TRBJ1-2, with a possible D match to TRBD1 (5 bases). This CDR3 spans 14 amino acids. The V end lost 4 bases, the J end lost 2 bases, and 11 bases lay between the germline ends. The germline gives CDR1 SGHTA, CDR2 FQGNSA. CDR3 in amino acids: CASSSVGGNYGYTF. CDR3 in DNA: TGTGCCAGCAGCTCCGTTGGGGGGAACTATGGCTACACCTTC.

This clonotype was detected many times. This chain uses TRBV4-2 with TRBJ2-2, with D possibly matching TRBD2 (6 bases). Trimming cost V 0 bases and J 4 bases, with 18 bases left between them. CDR1 is LGHNA and CDR2 is YNFKEQ in the germline V gene. This CDR3 region has 18 residues. The CDR3 sequence is CASSQDDRGTRATGELFF. CDR3 nucleotide sequence: TGTGCCAGCAGCCAAGATGACCGGGGGACTCGCGCCACCGGGGAGCTGTTTTTT.

The J gene is TRBJ2-2, the V gene TRBV14; 12 bases line up with TRBD1. With V trimmed by 6 bases and J by 6 bases, 8 bases remained unmatched. CDR1 is SGHDN and CDR2 is FVKESK in the germline V gene. CDR3 length: 16 residues. The CDR3 region is CASRPTGQGASGELFF. In DNA form, the CDR3 reads TGTGCCAGCAGACCCACGGGACAGGGGGCTTCCGGGGAGCTGTTTTTT.

This clonotype was seen only a few times. V is TRBV6-1 and J is TRBJ2-5; TRBD2 matches at 7 bases. The V and J ends lost 1 base and 5 bases, in that order; junction bases with no gene match: 10. The CDR3 runs 16 residues. Germline V gene sequence: CDR1 MNHNS, CDR2 SASEGT. CDR3 in amino acids: CASSEVGLVLPETQYF. The CDR3 DNA sequence: TGTGCCAGCAGTGAAGTAGGACTAGTGCTACCGGAGACCCAGTACTTC.

This clonotype was seen a handful of times. V is TRBV20-1 and J is TRBJ2-5; tentative D call: TRBD1 (6 bases). The CDR3 runs to 15 residues. The ends were cut back, 3 bases at V and 5 bases at J, with 19 bases in the middle. Germline CDR1 DFQATT, CDR2 SNEGSKA (reference sequence). Here the CDR3 DNA reads TGCAGTGCTAGCTGGGGACATTCGGCCAGGGAGACCCAGTACTTC. Its translation is CSASWGHSARETQYF.